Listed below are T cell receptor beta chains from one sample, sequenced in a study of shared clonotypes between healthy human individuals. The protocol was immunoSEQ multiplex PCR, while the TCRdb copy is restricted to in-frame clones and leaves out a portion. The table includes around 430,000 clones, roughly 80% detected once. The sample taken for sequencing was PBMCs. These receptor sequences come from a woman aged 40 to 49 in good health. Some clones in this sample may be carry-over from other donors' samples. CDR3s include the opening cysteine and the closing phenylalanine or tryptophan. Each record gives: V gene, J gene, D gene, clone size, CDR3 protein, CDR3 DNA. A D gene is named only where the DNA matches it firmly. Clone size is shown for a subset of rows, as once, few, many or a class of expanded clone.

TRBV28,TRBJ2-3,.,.,CAIQLGGSVTDTQYF,TGTGCCATCCAGTTAGGGGGGAGTGTAACAGATACGCAGTATTTT
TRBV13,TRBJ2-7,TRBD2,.,CASSWTSGSYEQYF,TGTGCCAGCAGCTGGACTAGCGGGTCCTACGAGCAGTACTTC
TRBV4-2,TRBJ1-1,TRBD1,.,CASSQDRGQTEAFF,TGTGCCAGCAGCCAAGATAGGGGGCAAACTGAAGCTTTCTTT
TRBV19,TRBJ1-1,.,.,CASSIGRGRLRITEAFF,TGTGCCAGTAGTATCGGCAGAGGCAGATTGAGGATCACTGAAGCTTTCTTT
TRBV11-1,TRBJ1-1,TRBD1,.,CASSFVRQGIMNTEAFF,TGTGCCAGCAGCTTCGTCAGACAGGGTATCATGAACACTGAAGCTTTCTTT
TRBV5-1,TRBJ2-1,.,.,CASSWGGGGGMYNEQFF,TGCGCCAGCAGCTGGGGGGGCGGCGGAGGGATGTACAATGAGCAGTTCTTC
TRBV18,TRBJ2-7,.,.,CASSREGALYEQYF,TGTGCCAGCTCTCGCGAGGGAGCTCTCTACGAGCAGTACTTC
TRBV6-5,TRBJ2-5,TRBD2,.,CASSYSSGAGWETQYF,TGTGCCAGCAGTTACTCCAGCGGGGCAGGCTGGGAGACCCAGTACTTC
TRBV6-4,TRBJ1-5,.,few,CASSGGAEYSNQPQHF,TGTGCCAGCAGTGGGGGAGCCGAGTATAGCAATCAGCCCCAGCATTTT
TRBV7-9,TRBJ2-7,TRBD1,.,CASSLLAGTGEYEQYF,TGTGCCAGCAGCCTCCTAGCCGGGACAGGAGAATACGAGCAGTACTTC
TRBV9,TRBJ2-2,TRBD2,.,CASSVGLAGGPGELFF,TGTGCCAGCAGCGTAGGACTAGCGGGAGGGCCCGGGGAGCTGTTTTTT
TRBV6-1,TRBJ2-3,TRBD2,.,CASSGVGLADTDTQYF,TGTGCCAGCAGTGGAGTGGGACTAGCGGACACAGATACGCAGTATTTT
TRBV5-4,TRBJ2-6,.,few,CASSRPGSGANVLTF,TGTGCCAGCAGCCGGCCGGGCTCTGGGGCCAACGTCCTGACTTTC
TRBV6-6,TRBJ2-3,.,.,CASSSRTASTDTQYF,TGTGCCAGCAGCTCTAGAACAGCTAGCACAGATACGCAGTATTTT
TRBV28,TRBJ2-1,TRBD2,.,CASSSSGLADYNEQFF,TGTGCCAGCAGTTCATCTGGACTAGCGGACTACAATGAGCAGTTCTTC
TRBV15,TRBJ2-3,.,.,CATSRDQGLGFTDTQYF,TGTGCCACCAGCAGAGATCAGGGGCTCGGGTTCACAGATACGCAGTATTTT